The clone carrying this T cell receptor (beta chain) has ten or more counts. Per germline, CDR1 SGHAT and CDR2 FQNNGV. This CDR3 has 15 residues. The V end lost 5 bases, the J end lost 0 bases, and 11 bases lay between the germline ends. The time point: newly diagnosed GD, antithyroid drugs for less than 3 months. The TCR library was prepared using RNA isolated from PBMCs. This record belongs to a study of regulatory T cells in long-lasting Graves disease. Through Arm-PCR of CDR3 regions and iRepertoire HTBI primers, TCR beta libraries were built. TCRdb processed the multiplex PCR reads anew with MiXCR; each CDR3 protein has one entry. The sample has hundreds of thousands of distinct CDR3 sequences; 16% are singletons. The data were also submitted as part of a second study, on T cells in Graves' hyperthyroidism and ophthalmopathy.

The TCR originated in a woman between 25 and 40 years old with Graves disease. The chain has TRBV11-2 and TRBJ2-1, with a weak D call TRBD2 (5 bases). This specimen consisted of peripheral blood mononuclear cells (PBMCs), obtained at new diagnosis, from a patient treated with antithyroid drugs. Here the CDR3 DNA reads TGTGCCAGCAGCATCGAGGGTGGCTCCTACAATGAGCAGTTCTTC. This gives the protein CASSIEGGSYNEQFF. Together with reference TRBV11-2 and TRBJ2-1, the CDR3 gives the full variable domain: EAGVAQSPRYKIIEKRQSVAFWCNPISGHATLYWYQQILGQGPKLLIQFQNNGVVDDSQLPKDRFSAERLKGVDSTLKIQPAKLEDSAVYLCASSIEGGSYNEQFFGPGTRLTVL.